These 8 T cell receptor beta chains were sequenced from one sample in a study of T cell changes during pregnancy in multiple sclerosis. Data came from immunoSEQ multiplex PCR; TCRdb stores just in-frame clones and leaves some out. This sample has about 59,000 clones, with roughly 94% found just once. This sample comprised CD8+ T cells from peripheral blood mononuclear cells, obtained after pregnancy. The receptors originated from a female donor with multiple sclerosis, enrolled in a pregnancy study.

CDR3 region: CASSSGLAGAHEQFF. In DNA form, the CDR3 reads TGTGCCAGCAGCTCGGGACTAGCGGGAGCCCATGAGCAGTTCTTC. The chain has TRBV7-9 and TRBJ2-1; 14 bases align to TRBD2. There are 15 residues in the CDR3. Germline CDR1 reads SEHNR; CDR2 reads FQNEAQ (reference sequence). Germline trimming cut 4 bases from V and 8 bases from J; bases unmatched to any gene: 4.

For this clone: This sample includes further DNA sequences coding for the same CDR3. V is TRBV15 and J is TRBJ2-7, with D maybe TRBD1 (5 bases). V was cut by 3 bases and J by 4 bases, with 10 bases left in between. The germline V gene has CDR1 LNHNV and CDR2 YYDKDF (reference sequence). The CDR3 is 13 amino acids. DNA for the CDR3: TGTGCCACCAGCAGGGCTCCAGGGTACGAGCAGTACTTC. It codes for CATSRAPGYEQYF.

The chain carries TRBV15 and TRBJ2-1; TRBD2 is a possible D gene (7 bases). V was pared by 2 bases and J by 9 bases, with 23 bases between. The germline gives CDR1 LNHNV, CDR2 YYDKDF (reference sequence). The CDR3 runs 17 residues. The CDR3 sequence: CATSRSPRGGNRGEQFF. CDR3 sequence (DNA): TGTGCCACCAGCAGATCGCCCAGGGGAGGGAATCGAGGTGAGCAGTTCTTC.

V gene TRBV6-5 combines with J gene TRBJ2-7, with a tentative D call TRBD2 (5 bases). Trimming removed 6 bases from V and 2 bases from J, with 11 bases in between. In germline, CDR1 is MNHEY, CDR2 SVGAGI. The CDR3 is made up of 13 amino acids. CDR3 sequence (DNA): TGTGCCAGCAGACCCGGGAAACCCTACGAGCAGTACTTC. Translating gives CASRPGKPYEQYF.

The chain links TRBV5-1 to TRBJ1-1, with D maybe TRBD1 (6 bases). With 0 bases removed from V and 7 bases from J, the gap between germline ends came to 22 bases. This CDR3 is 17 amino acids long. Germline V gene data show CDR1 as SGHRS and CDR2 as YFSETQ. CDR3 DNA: TGCGCCAGCAGCTTGGCCCGAACTTACAGGGAGTTGGATGAAGCTTTCTTT. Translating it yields CASSLARTYRELDEAFF.

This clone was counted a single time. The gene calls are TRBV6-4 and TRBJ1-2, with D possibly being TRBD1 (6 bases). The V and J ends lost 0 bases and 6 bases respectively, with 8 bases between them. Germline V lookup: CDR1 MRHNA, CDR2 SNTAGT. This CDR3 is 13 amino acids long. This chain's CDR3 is CASSDSPGDGYTF. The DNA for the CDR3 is TGTGCCAGCAGTGACTCACCAGGGGATGGCTACACCTTC.

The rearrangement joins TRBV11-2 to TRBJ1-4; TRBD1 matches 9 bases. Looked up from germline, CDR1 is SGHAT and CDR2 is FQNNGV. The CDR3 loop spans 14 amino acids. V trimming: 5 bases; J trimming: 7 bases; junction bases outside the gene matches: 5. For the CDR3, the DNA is TGTGCCAGCAGCCTCACAGGGGGCATTGAAAAACTGTTTTTT. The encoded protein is CASSLTGGIEKLFF.

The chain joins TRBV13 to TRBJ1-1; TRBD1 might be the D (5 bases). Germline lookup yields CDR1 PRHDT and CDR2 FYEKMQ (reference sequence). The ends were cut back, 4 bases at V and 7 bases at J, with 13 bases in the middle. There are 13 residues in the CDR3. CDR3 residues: CASSSATDLEAFF. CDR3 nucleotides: TGTGCCAGCAGCTCCGCGACAGACCTTGAAGCTTTCTTT.